This T cell receptor beta chain came from a study of cytomegalovirus exposure and HLA in healthy donors. Overall study results and limits: The CMV antigen specificity of a few CMV-associated chains was confirmed through in vitro analysis.

With regard to this clone: What it binds is not known.

PCR used 60 Vbeta primers and 13 Jbeta primers. The data were produced by immunoSEQ multiplex PCR, yet TCRdb's version contains in-frame clones alone and is incomplete. The profile shows about 180,000 clones, 80% of them singletons. Per the germline V gene, CDR1 is SGHNT and CDR2 is YYREEE (reference sequence). Trimming cost V 6 bases and J 1 base; bases outside gene matches: 2. The CDR3 has 15 amino acids. Sequences were obtained from PBMCs. This clonotype originated in a man younger than 45 in good health and CMV-seropositive. The chain employs TRBV5-4 and TRBJ2-1, with 12 bases fitting TRBD2. The CDR3, as DNA: TGTGCCAGCAACCTAGCGGGGGGGTCCTACAATGAGCAGTTCTTC. Translation gives CASNLAGGSYNEQFF.